These 28 T cell receptor beta chains originate from one sample sequenced in a study of shared clonotypes between healthy human individuals. This table comes from immunoSEQ multiplex PCR, and its TCRdb copy is limited to in-frame clones, with some not included. The table includes over a million clones, 95% to 97% detected once. Sequencing was done on a sample of naive CD4+ T cells sorted from blood. Subset indicated: CD45RA+ positively selected. The source of these receptors is a young man in good health.

This clone was picked up one time. The chain combines TRBV14 with TRBJ2-7, with 7 bases identical to TRBD2. The CDR3 extends over 15 amino acids. V gave up 1 base and J gave up 2 bases; unmatched junction bases: 5. Germline lookup yields CDR1 SGHDN and CDR2 FVKESK. CDR3 DNA sequence: TGTGCCAGCAGCCAAGGCTGGCGGGAGCCCTACGAGCAGTACTTC. It yields the protein CASSQGWREPYEQYF.

The chain links TRBV7-3 to TRBJ2-2; 14 bases agree with TRBD2. From germline, CDR1 is SGHTA and CDR2 FQGTGA. The CDR3 totals 20 residues. Trimming at V came to 5 bases and at J to 4 bases, leaving 15 bases not matched to a gene. CDR3 DNA sequence: TGTGCCAGCAGCCCGATTAGGACTAGCGGGAGGACCTCGGCCACCGGGGAGCTGTTTTTT. This sequence encodes CASSPIRTSGRTSATGELFF.

This rearrangement joins TRBV6-1 to TRBJ1-4; D might be TRBD1 (5 bases). V lost 6 bases, J lost 2 bases, and 10 bases lay in between. CDR1 and CDR2 from the germline V gene are MNHNS and SASEGT. The CDR3 extends over 14 amino acids. CDR3 region: CASRTRGTNEKLFF. The DNA for the CDR3 is TGTGCCAGCAGAACAAGGGGTACTAATGAAAAACTGTTTTTT.

The chain has TRBV28 and TRBJ1-2; the match to TRBD1 covers 9 bases. From germline, CDR1 is MDHEN and CDR2 SYDVKM. The CDR3 consists of 15 residues. The V gene end was trimmed by 8 bases and the J gene end by 3 bases; junction bases not matched to a gene: 10. CDR3 DNA: TGTGCCAGCGGGACCCGGGACAGGGAGTACTATGGCTACACCTTC. The encoded protein is CASGTRDREYYGYTF.

This rearrangement joins TRBV27 to TRBJ1-1; D possibly corresponds to TRBD1 (6 bases). This CDR3 has 16 residues. Trimming pared 8 bases from V and 0 bases from J, leaving 19 bases between. Germline-derived CDR1 and CDR2 are MNHEY and SMNVEV (reference sequence). The chain's CDR3 is CASPTQGSLMNTEAFF. In nucleotides, the CDR3 is TGTGCCAGCCCCACGCAGGGGTCCCTGATGAACACTGAAGCTTTCTTT.

A single count supports this clone. The gene calls are TRBV6-5 and TRBJ1-1; the D gene is possibly TRBD1 (5 bases). Between the trimmed V and J ends, which lost 1 base and 0 bases, there was a span of 9 bases. CDR3 length: 15 amino acids. Germline V gives CDR1 MNHEY, CDR2 SVGAGI. The CDR3 nucleotides are TGTGCCAGCAGTTACTTTTCAGGGATGAACACTGAAGCTTTCTTT. Amino acid sequence: CASSYFSGMNTEAFF.

This clone was counted once. The chain uses TRBV29-1 and TRBJ2-3; 10 nucleotides match TRBD2. The length of the CDR3 is 18 residues. V lost 3 bases to trimming and J lost 4 bases; unmatched junction nucleotides: 16. Germline CDR1 is SQVTM and CDR2 is ANQGSEA. CDR3 bases: TGCAGCGTTGACGGAATAGCGGGAGGACCCGGGGCCTCAGATACGCAGTATTTT. Translated: CSVDGIAGGPGASDTQYF.

This rearrangement joins TRBV5-4 to TRBJ2-5; D unresolved. CDR1 is SGHNT, CDR2 YYREEE, per germline (reference sequence). The ends were cut back, 0 bases at V and 2 bases at J, with 11 bases in the middle. CDR3 length equals 15 residues. CDR3 nucleotide sequence: TGTGCCAGCAGCTTGGTGGCCGGAAGGCAAGAGACCCAGTACTTC. Its translation: CASSLVAGRQETQYF.

The V call is TRBV21-1, the J call TRBJ1-5. TRBV21-1 represents a pseudogene. CDR3 length: 14 residues. The CDR3 here is CASSKDGRNQPQHF. The CDR3, as DNA: TGTGCCAGCAGCAAAGACGGACGCAATCAGCCCCAGCATTTT.

The rearrangement uses TRBV7-8 and TRBJ1-5, with 8 bases aligning to TRBD1. The germline gives CDR1 SGHVS, CDR2 FQNEAQ. With 1 base clipped from V and 4 bases from J, the junction kept 3 bases outside the gene matches. This CDR3 is built from 15 residues. The CDR3 DNA sequence: TGTGCCAGCAGCTTAGAACAGGGGGGGAATCAGCCCCAGCATTTT. This sequence encodes CASSLEQGGNQPQHF.

The rearrangement uses TRBV28 and TRBJ1-3, with no clear D. CDR3 length: 14 residues. Germline lookup yields CDR1 MDHEN and CDR2 SYDVKM. The ends were cut back, 2 bases at V and 0 bases at J, with 5 bases in the middle. The DNA for the CDR3 is TGTGCCAGCAGTTTAGGGTTCTCTGGAAACACCATATATTTT. Protein product: CASSLGFSGNTIYF.

This clone was detected only once. The chain links TRBV21-1 to TRBJ2-5; the table's D gene call, TRBD1, was not cross checked with the DNA. TRBV21-1 is recorded as a pseudogene. The CDR3 extends over 9 amino acids. The CDR3 region has the DNA TGTGCCAGCCCCAGGACCCAGTACTTC. Translation gives CASPRTQYF.

The chain links TRBV5-5 to TRBJ2-2, with 9 bases fitting TRBD1. CDR1 and CDR2 (germline): SGHKS, YYEKEE (reference sequence). The CDR3 totals 13 residues. CDR3 DNA sequence: TGTGCTGCCGGGACAGGGACAACCGGGGAGCTGTTTTTT. Translated, it gives CAAGTGTTGELFF.

V usage is TRBV27 and J usage is TRBJ2-2; 10 bases are a match to TRBD2. CDR1 and CDR2 (germline): MNHEY, SMNVEV (reference sequence). The CDR3 extends over 15 amino acids. V dropped 6 bases and J dropped 3; count of bases not matched to a gene: 4. CDR3 region: CASRPSGSDTGELFF. The CDR3 region has the DNA TGTGCCAGCAGGCCTAGCGGGAGTGACACCGGGGAGCTGTTTTTT.

The chain employs TRBV29-1 and TRBJ1-1; D is unresolved. The V gene's germline CDR1 is SQVTM and CDR2 ANQGSEA. CDR3 size: 13 residues. V was cut by 1 base and J by 5 bases, with 11 bases left in between. The CDR3 region is CSVEGQEFTEAFF. The CDR3 DNA reads TGCAGCGTTGAAGGCCAGGAGTTTACTGAAGCTTTCTTT.

The V call is TRBV27, the J call TRBJ1-5; unclear D gene. Looked up from germline, CDR1 is MNHEY and CDR2 is SMNVEV (reference sequence). The CDR3 length is 12 residues. V was cut by 3 bases and J by 10 bases, with 10 bases left in between. Here the CDR3 reads CASSFNGTPQHF. The DNA for the CDR3 is TGTGCCAGCAGTTTTAACGGCACCCCCCAGCATTTT.

This clone is a singleton in its sample. V is TRBV27 and J is TRBJ2-7, with 8 bases lining up with TRBD1. Germline values: CDR1 MNHEY, CDR2 SMNVEV (reference sequence). The CDR3 covers 17 residues. The junction had 14 bases not matched to a gene; V was cut back by 6 bases and J by 1 base. CDR3: CASSHQGAWRNSYEQYF. CDR3 DNA sequence: TGTGCCAGCAGCCACCAGGGGGCCTGGCGGAATTCCTACGAGCAGTACTTC.

This chain links TRBV5-1 with TRBJ2-5, with no clear D. Germline V lookup: CDR1 SGHRS, CDR2 YFSETQ. Trimming removed 2 bases at V and 2 bases at J, with 13 bases between. The CDR3 is 15 residues long. CDR3 coding DNA: TGCGCCAGCAGCTTACATGCCCAGGCTCAAGAGACCCAGTACTTC. Translating it yields CASSLHAQAQETQYF. Complete variable domain (other parts from reference TRBV5-1 and TRBJ2-5): KAGVTQTPRYLIKTRGQQVTLSCSPISGHRSVSWYQQTPGQGLQFLFEYFSETQRNKGNFPGRFSGRQFSNSRSEMNVSTLELGDSALYLCASSLHAQAQETQYFGPGTRLLVL.

Details on this clone: A much more abundant neighbour one base away suggests this may be a read error. The same CDR3 also results from other DNA sequences found in this sample. This sequence joins TRBV11-3 and TRBJ2-5; D possibly corresponds to TRBD1 (6 bases). Germline CDR1 and CDR2: SGHNT and YENEEA. Trimming removed 1 base from V and 5 bases from J, with 8 bases in between. The CDR3 consists of 13 residues. CDR3 in DNA: TGTGCCAGCAGCTTAGGAGGGGGTGAGACCCAGTACTTC. It yields the protein CASSLGGGETQYF.

The V call is TRBV10-1, the J call TRBJ2-1; a possible D gene is TRBD1 (5 bases). V was trimmed by 2 bases and J by 5 bases, leaving 7 bases between them. The germline gives CDR1 WNHNN, CDR2 SYGVQD (reference sequence). The CDR3 is 13 residues long. The CDR3 coding sequence is TGCGCCAGCAGTGAGCAAGGGGACAATGAGCAGTTCTTC. It translates to CASSEQGDNEQFF.

The chain joins TRBV6-5 to TRBJ2-1, with D hard to call. Germline assignment: CDR1 MNHEY and CDR2 SVGAGI. This CDR3 spans 13 amino acids. V was cut by 3 bases and J by 6 bases, with 9 bases left in between. As DNA, the CDR3 is TGTGCCAGCAGTTATAGGCTATCCAATGAGCAGTTCTTC. The encoded protein is CASSYRLSNEQFF.

This rearrangement joins TRBV19 to TRBJ2-3; D may be TRBD2 (5 bases). V lost 5 bases, J lost 1 base, and 7 bases lay in between. CDR3 length equals 13 residues. The germline V gene encodes CDR1 LNHDA and CDR2 SQIVND (reference sequence). CDR3 residues: CASSFGGTDTQYF. As DNA, the CDR3 is TGTGCCAGTAGTTTCGGGGGCACAGATACGCAGTATTTT. The full variable domain, in which reference TRBV19 and TRBJ2-3 provide the parts outside the CDR3, is DGGITQSPKYLFRKEGQNVTLSCEQNLNHDAMYWYRQDPGQGLRLIYYSQIVNDFQKGDIAEGYSVSREKKESFPLTVTSAQKNPTAFYLCASSFGGTDTQYFGPGTRLTVL.

The chain recombines TRBV2 with TRBJ2-2; 8 bases fit TRBD2. This CDR3 contains 15 residues. CDR1 and CDR2 (germline): SNHLY, FYNNEI. V shed 6 bases, J shed 5 bases, and the junction held 8 bases outside the gene matches. DNA of the CDR3: TGTGCCAGCAGAACCGGGACTAGGAGTACCGGGGAGCTGTTTTTT. This gives the protein CASRTGTRSTGELFF.

The V call is TRBV2, the J call TRBJ2-3; TRBD1 aligns across 7 bases. The CDR3 has 15 amino acids. The V segment lost 7 bases and the J segment 2 bases; nucleotides outside the gene matches: 9. In germline, CDR1 is SNHLY, CDR2 FYNNEI. The chain's CDR3 is CASKDRAVNTDTQYF. DNA for the CDR3: TGTGCCAGCAAAGACAGGGCCGTTAACACAGATACGCAGTATTTT.

The chain has TRBV27 and TRBJ1-5; TRBD1 aligns across 7 bases. CDR1 and CDR2 from the germline V gene are MNHEY and SMNVEV (reference sequence). V lost 5 bases, J lost 6 bases, and 4 bases stayed unmatched. The CDR3 has 13 amino acids. The CDR3: CASSPTGLQPQHF. The CDR3 DNA reads TGTGCCAGCAGTCCGACAGGGCTTCAGCCCCAGCATTTT.

The rearrangement uses TRBV19 and TRBJ2-3, with D tentatively TRBD1 or TRBD2 (5 bases each). Germline CDR1 LNHDA, CDR2 SQIVND (reference sequence). V lost 7 bases, J lost 1 base, and 12 bases lay in between. The CDR3 runs to 14 residues. The CDR3 region is CASKDGARTDTQYF. Written as DNA, the CDR3 is TGTGCCAGTAAGGACGGGGCCCGCACAGATACGCAGTATTTT.

The chain is built from TRBV6-6 and TRBJ2-2; D is uncertain. V was pared by 8 bases and J by 7 bases, with 11 bases between. CDR3 length equals 12 residues. CDR1 and CDR2 (germline): MNHNY, SVGAGI (reference sequence). The CDR3 DNA is TGTGCCAGCTCGATTGAGAGCGGGGAGCTGTTTTTT. Its protein product is CASSIESGELFF.

The chain has TRBV9 and TRBJ2-1, with D tentatively TRBD1 or TRBD2 (5 bases each). The V gene's germline CDR1 is SGDLS and CDR2 YYNGEE. With 0 bases removed from V and 2 bases from J, the gap between germline ends came to 12 bases. The CDR3 contains 16 residues. The CDR3 is CASSVVWDAAYNEQFF. As DNA, the CDR3 is TGTGCCAGCAGCGTAGTATGGGACGCTGCCTACAATGAGCAGTTCTTC.